Described below is a single T cell receptor (beta chain) sequence and its context. Time point: pretreatment peripheral blood. Measured with immunoSEQ multiplex PCR; TCRdb has only the in-frame clones, and not every one. This table holds 30,000 to 40,000 clones, 82% found once. The CDR3 sequence is 14 residues long. The source of the sample is a study of PD-L1 blockade in urothelial cancer. The sequenced sample was PBMCs, obtained around atezolizumab (anti-PD-L1) treatment. The TCR originated in a man in his fifties or sixties with urothelial cancer. The V and J genes are TRBV21-1 and TRBJ1-1. TRBV21-1 is a known pseudogene. CDR3 coding DNA: TGTGCCAGCAGCAAAACTTCCGGGGACACTGAAGCTTTCTTT. This translates into CASSKTSGDTEAFF.